The sequence of this T cell receptor beta chain was determined in a study of OX40 agonist ivuxolimab in advanced cancers. Libraries were prepared by immunoSEQ multiplex PCR; TCRdb keeps only in-frame clonotypes and omits some of them. The repertoire includes 55,000 to 65,000 clones, 86% of them detected once, and roughly 0.9% sits in the top ten. The CDR3 has 12 amino acids. From germline, CDR1 is SGHTA and CDR2 FQGNSA. V was clipped by 5 bases and J by 7 bases, with 9 bases between them. Broader study findings: Expanded clones belonging to CD8+ T cells outnumbered, on average, those of CD4+. Antigens targeted by the expanded peripheral T cells were not determined.

As regards this clone: The antigen remains unidentified.

The chain is built from TRBV7-2 and TRBJ2-1; the D gene is possibly TRBD2 (5 bases). The TCR comes from an adult with an advanced solid tumor such as melanoma, head and neck, liver or kidney cancer. Sequencing was performed on CD4+ or CD8+ T cells sorted from blood, taken in a trial of the OX40 agonist ivuxolimab. The DNA of the CDR3 is TGTGCCAGCAGCCAACGGGGAAATGAGCAGTTCTTC. As protein: CASSQRGNEQFF.